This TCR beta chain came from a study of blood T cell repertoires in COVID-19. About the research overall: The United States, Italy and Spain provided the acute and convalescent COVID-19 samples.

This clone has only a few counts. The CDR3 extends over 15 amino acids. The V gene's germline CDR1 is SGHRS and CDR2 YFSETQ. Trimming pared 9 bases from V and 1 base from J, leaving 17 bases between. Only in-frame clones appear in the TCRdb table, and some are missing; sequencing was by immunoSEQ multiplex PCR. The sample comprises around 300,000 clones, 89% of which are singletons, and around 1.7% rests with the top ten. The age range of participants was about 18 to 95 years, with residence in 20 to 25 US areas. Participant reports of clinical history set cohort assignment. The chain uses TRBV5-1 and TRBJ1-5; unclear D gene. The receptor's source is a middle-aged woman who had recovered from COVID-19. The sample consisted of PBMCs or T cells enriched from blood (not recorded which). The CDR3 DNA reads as TGCGCCACCCCAACGAAGACACACAGCAATCAGCCCCAGCATTTT. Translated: CATPTKTHSNQPQHF. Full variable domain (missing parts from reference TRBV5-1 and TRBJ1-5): KAGVTQTPRYLIKTRGQQVTLSCSPISGHRSVSWYQQTPGQGLQFLFEYFSETQRNKGNFPGRFSGRQFSNSRSEMNVSTLELGDSALYLCATPTKTHSNQPQHFGDGTRLSIL.